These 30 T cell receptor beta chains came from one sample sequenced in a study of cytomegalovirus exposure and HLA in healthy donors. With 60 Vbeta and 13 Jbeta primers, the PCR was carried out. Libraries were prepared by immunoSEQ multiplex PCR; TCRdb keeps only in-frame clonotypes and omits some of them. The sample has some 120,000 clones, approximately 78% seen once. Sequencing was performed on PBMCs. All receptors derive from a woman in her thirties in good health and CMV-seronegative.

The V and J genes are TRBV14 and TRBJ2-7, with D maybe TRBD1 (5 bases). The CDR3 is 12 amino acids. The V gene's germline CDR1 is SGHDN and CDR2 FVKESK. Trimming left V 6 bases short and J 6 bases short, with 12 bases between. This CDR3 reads CASSSLGAEQYF. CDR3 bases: TGTGCCAGCAGTTCGTTAGGGGCCGAGCAGTACTTC. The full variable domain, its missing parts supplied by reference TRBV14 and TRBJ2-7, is EAGVTQFPSHSVIEKGQTVTLRCDPISGHDNLYWYRRVMGKEIKFLLHFVKESKQDESGMPNNRFLAERTGGTYSTLKVQPAELEDSGVYFCASSSLGAEQYFGPGTRLTVT.

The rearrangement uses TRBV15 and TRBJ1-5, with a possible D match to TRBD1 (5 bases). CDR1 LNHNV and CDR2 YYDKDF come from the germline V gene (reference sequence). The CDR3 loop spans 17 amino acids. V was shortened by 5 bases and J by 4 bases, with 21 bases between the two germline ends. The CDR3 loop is CATSGRGEGRRNQPQHF. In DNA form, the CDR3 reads TGTGCCACCAGCGGCCGTGGGGAGGGACGAAGGAATCAGCCCCAGCATTTT.

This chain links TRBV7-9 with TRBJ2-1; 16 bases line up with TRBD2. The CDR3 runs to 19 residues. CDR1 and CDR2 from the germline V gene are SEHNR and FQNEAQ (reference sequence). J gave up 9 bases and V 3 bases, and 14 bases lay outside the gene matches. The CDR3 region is CASSFRLSGTSGRASEQFF. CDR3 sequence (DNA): TGTGCCAGCAGCTTTAGGTTGAGCGGGACTAGCGGGAGGGCCAGTGAGCAGTTCTTC.

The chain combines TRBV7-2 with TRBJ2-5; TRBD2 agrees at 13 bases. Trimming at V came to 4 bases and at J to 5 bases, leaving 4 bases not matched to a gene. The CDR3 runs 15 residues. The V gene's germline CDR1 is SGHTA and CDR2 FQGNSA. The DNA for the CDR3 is TGTGCCAGCAGCTCGACTAGCGGGGGGTATGAGACCCAGTACTTC. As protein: CASSSTSGGYETQYF. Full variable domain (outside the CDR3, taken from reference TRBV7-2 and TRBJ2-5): GAGVSQSPSNKVTEKGKDVELRCDPISGHTALYWYRQSLGQGLEFLIYFQGNSAPDKSGLPSDRFSAERTGGSVSTLTIQRTQQEDSAVYLCASSSTSGGYETQYFGPGTRLLVL.

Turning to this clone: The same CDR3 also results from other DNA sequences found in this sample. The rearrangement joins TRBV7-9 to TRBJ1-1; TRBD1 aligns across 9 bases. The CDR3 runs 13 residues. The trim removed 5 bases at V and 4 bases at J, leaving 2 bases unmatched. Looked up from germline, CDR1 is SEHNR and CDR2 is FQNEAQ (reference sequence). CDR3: CASSETGGTEAFF. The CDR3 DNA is TGTGCCAGCAGCGAGACAGGGGGCACTGAAGCTTTCTTT.

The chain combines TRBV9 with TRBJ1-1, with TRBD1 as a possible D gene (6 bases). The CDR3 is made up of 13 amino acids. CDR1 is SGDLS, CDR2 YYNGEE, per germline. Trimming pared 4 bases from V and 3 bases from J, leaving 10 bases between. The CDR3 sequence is CASSPRGYTEAFF. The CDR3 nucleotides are TGTGCCAGCAGCCCCAGGGGATACACTGAAGCTTTCTTT. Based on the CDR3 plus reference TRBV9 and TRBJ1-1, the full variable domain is DSGVTQTPKHLITATGQRVTLRCSPRSGDLSVYWYQQSLDQGLQFLIQYYNGEERAKGNILERFSAQQFPDLHSELNLSSLELGDSALYFCASSPRGYTEAFFGQGTRLTVV.

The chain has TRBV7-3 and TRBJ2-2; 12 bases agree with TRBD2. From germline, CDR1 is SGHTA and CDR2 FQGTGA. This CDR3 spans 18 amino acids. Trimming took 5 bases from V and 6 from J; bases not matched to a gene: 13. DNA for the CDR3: TGTGCCAGCAGCCCGGAAACAAGACTAGCGGGAGTTGCCGGGGAGCTGTTTTTT. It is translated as CASSPETRLAGVAGELFF.

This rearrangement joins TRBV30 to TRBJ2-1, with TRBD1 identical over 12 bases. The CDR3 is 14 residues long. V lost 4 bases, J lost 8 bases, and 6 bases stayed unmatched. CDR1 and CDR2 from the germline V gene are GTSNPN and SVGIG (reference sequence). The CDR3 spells CAWNRGQGAYEQFF. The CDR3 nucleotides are TGTGCCTGGAACAGGGGACAGGGGGCCTATGAGCAGTTCTTC. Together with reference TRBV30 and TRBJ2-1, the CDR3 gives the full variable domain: SQTIHQWPATLVQPVGSPLSLECTVEGTSNPNLYWYRQAAGRGLQLLFYSVGIGQISSEVPQNLSASRPQDRQFILSSKKLLLSDSGFYLCAWNRGQGAYEQFFGPGTRLTVL.

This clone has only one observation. CDR3 nucleotide sequence: TGTGCCTCGGGAGTACCTAACTATGGCTACACCTTC. Protein sequence: CASGVPNYGYTF. The chain uses TRBV2 and TRBJ1-2; D ambiguous. The CDR3 sequence is 12 residues long. V was pared by 11 bases and J by 0 bases, with 10 bases between. Germline values: CDR1 SNHLY, CDR2 FYNNEI.

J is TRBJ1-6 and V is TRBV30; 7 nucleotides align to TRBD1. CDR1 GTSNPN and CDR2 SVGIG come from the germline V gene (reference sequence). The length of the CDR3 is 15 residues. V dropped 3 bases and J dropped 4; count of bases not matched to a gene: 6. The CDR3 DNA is TGTGCCTGGAGCCGGGGGACAGCTTATAATTCACCCCTCCACTTT. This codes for CAWSRGTAYNSPLHF. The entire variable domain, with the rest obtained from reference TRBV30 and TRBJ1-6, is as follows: SQTIHQWPATLVQPVGSPLSLECTVEGTSNPNLYWYRQAAGRGLQLLFYSVGIGQISSEVPQNLSASRPQDRQFILSSKKLLLSDSGFYLCAWSRGTAYNSPLHFGNGTRLTVT.

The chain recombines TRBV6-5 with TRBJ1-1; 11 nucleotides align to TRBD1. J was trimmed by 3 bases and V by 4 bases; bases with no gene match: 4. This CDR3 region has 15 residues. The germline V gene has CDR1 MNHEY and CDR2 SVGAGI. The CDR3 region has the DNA TGTGCCAGCAGTTCCGGGACAGGGGGATACACTGAAGCTTTCTTT. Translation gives CASSSGTGGYTEAFF.

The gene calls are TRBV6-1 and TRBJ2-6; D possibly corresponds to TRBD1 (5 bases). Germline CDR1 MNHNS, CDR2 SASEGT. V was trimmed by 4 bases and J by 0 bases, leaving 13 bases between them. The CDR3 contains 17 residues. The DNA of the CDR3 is TGTGCCAGCAGTGCCACAGGTTATGGCTCTGGGGCCAACGTCCTGACTTTC. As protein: CASSATGYGSGANVLTF.

This CDR3 is CASSHPGQLSYEQYF. DNA for the CDR3: TGTGCCAGCAGTCACCCGGGACAGCTCTCCTACGAGCAGTACTTC. The chain carries TRBV6-5 and TRBJ2-7; 7 bases map to TRBD1. After removal of 5 bases from V and 0 bases from J, the junction contained 7 bases not matched to a gene. CDR3 length: 15 amino acids. CDR1 and CDR2 (germline): MNHEY, SVGAGI.

CDR3 amino acids: CASSLLQETQYF. The CDR3 DNA sequence: TGTGCCAGCAGTTTACTCCAAGAGACCCAGTACTTC. This rearrangement joins TRBV28 to TRBJ2-5, with D hard to call. V lost 2 bases, J lost 1 base, and 2 bases lay in between. Germline CDR1 MDHEN, CDR2 SYDVKM. The CDR3 loop spans 12 amino acids.

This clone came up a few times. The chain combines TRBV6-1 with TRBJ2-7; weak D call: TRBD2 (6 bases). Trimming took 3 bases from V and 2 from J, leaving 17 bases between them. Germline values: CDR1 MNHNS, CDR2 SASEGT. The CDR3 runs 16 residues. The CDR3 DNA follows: TGTGCCAGCAGTGATGGGACTCCCAGTGACCCCTACGAGCAGTACTTC. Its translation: CASSDGTPSDPYEQYF.

The CDR3 DNA is TGCGCCAGCACTGACAGCACTGAAGCTTTCTTT. Its protein is CASTDSTEAFF. The chain joins TRBV5-1 to TRBJ1-1; D possibly corresponds to TRBD1 (5 bases). CDR1 and CDR2 (germline): SGHRS, YFSETQ. The CDR3 is 11 amino acids. V lost 6 bases to trimming and J lost 4 bases, with 7 bases between them.

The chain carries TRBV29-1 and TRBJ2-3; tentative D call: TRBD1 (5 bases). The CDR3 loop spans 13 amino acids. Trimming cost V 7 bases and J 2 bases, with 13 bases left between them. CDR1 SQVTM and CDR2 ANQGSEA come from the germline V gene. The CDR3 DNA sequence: TGCAGCGCACACCAGGGCAACACAGATACGCAGTATTTT. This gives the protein CSAHQGNTDTQYF.

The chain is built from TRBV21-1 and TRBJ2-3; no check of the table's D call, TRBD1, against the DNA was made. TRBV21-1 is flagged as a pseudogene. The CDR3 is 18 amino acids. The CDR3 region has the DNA TGTGCCAGCAGCCGTCAGGGACAGGGGCCGCTTGGACCAGATACGCAGTATTTT. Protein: CASSRQGQGPLGPDTQYF.

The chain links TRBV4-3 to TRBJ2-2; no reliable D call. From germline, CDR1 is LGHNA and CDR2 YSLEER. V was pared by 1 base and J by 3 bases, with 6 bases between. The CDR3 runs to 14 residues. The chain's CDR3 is CASSQVQHTGELFF. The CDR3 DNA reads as TGCGCCAGCAGCCAAGTACAGCACACCGGGGAGCTGTTTTTT.

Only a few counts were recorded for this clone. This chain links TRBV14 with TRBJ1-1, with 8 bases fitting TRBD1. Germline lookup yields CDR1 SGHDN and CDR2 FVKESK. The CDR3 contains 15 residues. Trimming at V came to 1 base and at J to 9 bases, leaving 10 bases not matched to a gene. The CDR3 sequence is CASSQVSGRGLKAFF. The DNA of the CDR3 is TGTGCCAGCAGCCAAGTCTCCGGCAGGGGGCTGAAAGCTTTCTTT.

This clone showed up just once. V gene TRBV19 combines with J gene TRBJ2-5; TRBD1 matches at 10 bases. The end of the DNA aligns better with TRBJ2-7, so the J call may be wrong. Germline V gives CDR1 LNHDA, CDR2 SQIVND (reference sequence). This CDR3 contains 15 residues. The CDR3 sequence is CASSIWRGQGYEQYF. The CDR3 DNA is TGTGCCAGTAGTATTTGGAGGGGACAGGGGTACGAGCAGTACTTC.

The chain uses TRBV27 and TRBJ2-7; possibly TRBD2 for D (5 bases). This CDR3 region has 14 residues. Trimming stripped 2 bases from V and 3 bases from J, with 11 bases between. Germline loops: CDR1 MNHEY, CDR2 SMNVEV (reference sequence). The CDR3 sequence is CASSLRGAVYEQYF. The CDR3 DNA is TGTGCCAGCAGTTTACGGGGAGCGGTCTACGAGCAGTACTTC.

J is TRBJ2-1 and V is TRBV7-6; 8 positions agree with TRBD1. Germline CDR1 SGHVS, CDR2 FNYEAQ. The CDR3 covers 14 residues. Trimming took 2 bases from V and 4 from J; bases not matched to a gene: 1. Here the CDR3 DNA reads TGTGCCAGCAGCTTAAACAGGGGGTACAATGAGCAGTTCTTC. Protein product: CASSLNRGYNEQFF.

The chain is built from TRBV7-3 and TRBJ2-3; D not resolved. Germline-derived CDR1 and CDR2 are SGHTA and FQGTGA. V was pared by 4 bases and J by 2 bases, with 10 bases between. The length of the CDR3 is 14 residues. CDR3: CASSSSPVTDTQYF. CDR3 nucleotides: TGTGCCAGCAGCTCCTCCCCTGTCACAGATACGCAGTATTTT.

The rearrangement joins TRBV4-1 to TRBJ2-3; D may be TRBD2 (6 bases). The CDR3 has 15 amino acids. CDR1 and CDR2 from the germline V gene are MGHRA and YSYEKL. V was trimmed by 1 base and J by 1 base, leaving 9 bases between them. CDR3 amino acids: CASSQVWGGTDTQYF. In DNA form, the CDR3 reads TGCGCCAGCAGCCAAGTCTGGGGGGGCACAGATACGCAGTATTTT.

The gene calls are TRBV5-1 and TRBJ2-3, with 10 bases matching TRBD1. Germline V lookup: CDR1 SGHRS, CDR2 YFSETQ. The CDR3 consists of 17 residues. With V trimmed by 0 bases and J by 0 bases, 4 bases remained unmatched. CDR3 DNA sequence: TGCGCCAGCAGCTTGGGGACAGGGGGGGGTAGCACAGATACGCAGTATTTT. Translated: CASSLGTGGGSTDTQYF.

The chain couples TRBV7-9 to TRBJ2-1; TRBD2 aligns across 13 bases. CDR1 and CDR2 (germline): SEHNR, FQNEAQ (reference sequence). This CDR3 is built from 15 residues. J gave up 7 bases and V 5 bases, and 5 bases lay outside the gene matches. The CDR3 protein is CASSRLAGGHNEQFF. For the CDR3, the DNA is TGTGCCAGCAGCCGACTAGCGGGAGGTCATAATGAGCAGTTCTTC.

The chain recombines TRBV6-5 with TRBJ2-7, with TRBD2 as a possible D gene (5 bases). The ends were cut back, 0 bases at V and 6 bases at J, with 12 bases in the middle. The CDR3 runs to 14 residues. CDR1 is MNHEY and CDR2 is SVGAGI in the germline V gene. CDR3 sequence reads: CASSYSAGEFEQYF. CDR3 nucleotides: TGTGCCAGCAGTTACTCGGCCGGGGAGTTCGAGCAGTACTTC.

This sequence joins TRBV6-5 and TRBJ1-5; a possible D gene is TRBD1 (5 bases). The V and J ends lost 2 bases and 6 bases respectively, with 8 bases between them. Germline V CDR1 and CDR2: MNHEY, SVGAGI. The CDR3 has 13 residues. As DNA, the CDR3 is TGTGCCAGCAGTTACAACGGGGGTCAGCCCCAGCATTTT. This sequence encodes CASSYNGGQPQHF.

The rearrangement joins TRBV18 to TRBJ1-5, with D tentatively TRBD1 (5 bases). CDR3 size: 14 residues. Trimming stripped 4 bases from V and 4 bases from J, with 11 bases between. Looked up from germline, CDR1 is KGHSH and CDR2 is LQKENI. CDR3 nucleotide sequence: TGTGCCAGCTCACAGGGGATTGGGAATCAGCCCCAGCATTTT. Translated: CASSQGIGNQPQHF.